The sequence of this T cell receptor (beta chain) was determined in a study of cytomegalovirus exposure and HLA in healthy donors. Whole-study context: Of 350 to 400 genotyped donors, roughly 76% grouped in the Caucasian-associated ancestry cluster. The study's findings and limits: For most subjects, TCR beta sequences were reported to predict HLA-A and HLA-B alleles with accuracy. A later analysis linked around 17,000 TCR beta sequences to HLA alleles at 0.05 false discovery rate.

The germline CDR1 and CDR2 sequences are MNHNY and SVGAGI (reference sequence). Trimming removed 5 bases at V and 2 bases at J, with 7 bases between. CDR3 size: 13 residues. It was with 60 Vbeta and 13 Jbeta primers that the PCR ran. The method was immunoSEQ multiplex PCR; TCRdb's version includes in-frame clones alone and lacks a portion of them. This sample has around 300,000 clones, with around 65% found just once. Regarding this clone: Antigen specificity is unknown.

The chain has TRBV6-6 and TRBJ1-5; D remains unclear. The specimen was PBMCs. This TCR was recovered from a female donor in good health and CMV-seronegative. As DNA, the CDR3 is TGTGCCAGCAGTCCTCCTCGCAATCAGCCCCAGCATTTT. Translating it yields CASSPPRNQPQHF.